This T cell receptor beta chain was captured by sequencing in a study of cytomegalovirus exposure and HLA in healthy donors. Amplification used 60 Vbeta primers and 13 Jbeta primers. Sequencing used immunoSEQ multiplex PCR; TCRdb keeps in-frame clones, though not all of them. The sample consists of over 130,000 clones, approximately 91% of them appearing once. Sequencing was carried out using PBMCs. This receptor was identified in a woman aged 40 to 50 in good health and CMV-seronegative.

The CDR3 DNA follows: TGTGCCTGTTATCCGGGAGACAGAAACACAGATACGCAGTATTTT. It codes for CACYPGDRNTDTQYF. The gene calls are TRBV30 and TRBJ2-3; D is perhaps TRBD2 (6 bases). V lost 6 bases, J lost 2 bases, and 18 bases lay in between. The CDR3 spans 15 residues. Looked up from germline, CDR1 is GTSNPN and CDR2 is SVGIG (reference sequence).